This TCR beta chain derives from a study of blood T cell repertoires in COVID-19. For the study at large: COVID-19 samples, acute and convalescent, were from the United States, Italy and Spain. From T cells, B-cell-depleted T cells, or PBMCs came the material, which was cDNA or gDNA.

Original processing notes: Reference gene primer amplification gave estimated nucleated cell counts. Assay: immunoSEQ multiplex PCR; the TCRdb copy retains only in-frame clones and omits some. The V and J calls and the clone size are those of that table, but D and trimming were determined from the DNA. The sample lists about 92,000 clones, about 91% occurring once. CDR1 MDHEN and CDR2 SYDVKM come from the germline V gene. The CDR3 has 12 residues. Trimming cost V 8 bases and J 9 bases; bases outside gene matches: 4. The origin of this receptor is a human donor with active COVID-19. The donor label of this sample is uncertain. Sequenced input: peripheral blood. The chain carries TRBV28 and TRBJ1-5, with 10 bases that match TRBD1. The CDR3 DNA follows: TGTGCCAGCCGGGACAGGGGTGGGCCCCAGCATTTT. Protein: CASRDRGGPQHF.